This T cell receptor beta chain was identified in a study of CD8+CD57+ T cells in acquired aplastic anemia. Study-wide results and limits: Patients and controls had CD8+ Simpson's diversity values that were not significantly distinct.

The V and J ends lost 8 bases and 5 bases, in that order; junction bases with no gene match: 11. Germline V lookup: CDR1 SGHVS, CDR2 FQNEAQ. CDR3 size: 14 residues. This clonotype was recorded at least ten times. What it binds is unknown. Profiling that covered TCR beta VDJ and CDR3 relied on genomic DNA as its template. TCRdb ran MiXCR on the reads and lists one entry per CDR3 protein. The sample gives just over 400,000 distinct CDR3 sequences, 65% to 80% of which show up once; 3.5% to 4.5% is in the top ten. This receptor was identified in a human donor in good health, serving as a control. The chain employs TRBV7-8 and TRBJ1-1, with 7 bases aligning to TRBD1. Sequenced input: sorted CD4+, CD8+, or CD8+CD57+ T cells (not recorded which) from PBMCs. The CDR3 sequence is CASASGGLETEAFF. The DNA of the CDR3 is TGTGCCAGCGCCTCAGGGGGACTGGAAACTGAAGCTTTCTTT.